A single sample is the source of the 21 T cell receptor beta chains below, sequenced in a study of shared clonotypes between healthy human individuals. The repertoire was sequenced with immunoSEQ multiplex PCR; TCRdb's copy has only in-frame clones and lacks some. The table includes about 2 million clones, 85% to 95% detected once. Selected positively for CCR7 and CD45RO-negative, naive CD8 cells excluded terminally differentiated effector memory CD45RA+ cells. The source material was naive CD8+ T cells sorted from blood. The receptors stem from a young man in good health.

The chain couples TRBV5-1 to TRBJ1-2; D gene uncertain. The CDR3 loop spans 14 amino acids. Trimming took off 4 bases at V and 4 bases at J, with 14 bases between the two ends. Germline V CDR1 and CDR2: SGHRS, YFSETQ. The CDR3 loop is CASSPQAGSYGYTF. CDR3 bases: TGCGCCAGCAGCCCCCAGGCCGGGAGCTATGGCTACACCTTC.

The CDR3 region is CASSSLASGAYNEQFF. The DNA for the CDR3 is TGTGCCAGCAGCTCCCTAGCTAGCGGGGCTTACAATGAGCAGTTCTTC. The V call is TRBV11-2, the J call TRBJ2-1, with TRBD2 matching over 9 bases. CDR3 length: 16 residues. J was trimmed by 4 bases and V by 4 bases; bases with no gene match: 8. CDR1 is SGHAT, CDR2 FQNNGV, per germline.

V and J are TRBV7-9 and TRBJ1-1, with D unclear. Germline CDR1 and CDR2: SEHNR and FQNEAQ (reference sequence). The CDR3 covers 12 residues. Trimming shortened V by 3 bases and J by 6 bases, and 8 bases separated the two germline ends. CDR3 sequence: CASSFQKAEAFF. The CDR3, as DNA: TGTGCCAGCAGCTTTCAAAAGGCTGAAGCTTTCTTT.

This chain connects TRBV11-2 to TRBJ1-3; D perhaps matches TRBD1 (5 bases). Germline CDR1 reads SGHAT; CDR2 reads FQNNGV. This CDR3 is built from 16 residues. Trimming stripped 5 bases from V and 2 bases from J, with 16 bases between. CDR3 protein: CASSQYQGSPGNTIYF. CDR3 coding DNA: TGTGCCAGCAGCCAGTACCAGGGATCCCCTGGAAACACCATATATTTT.

The rearrangement uses TRBV4-1 and TRBJ2-3, with 15 bases that match TRBD2. This CDR3 is built from 19 residues. Germline V gives CDR1 MGHRA, CDR2 YSYEKL. The J segment lost 0 bases and the V segment lost 3 bases, leaving 7 bases of the junction unmatched. CDR3 sequence (DNA): TGCGCCAGCAGCCATCAGGGACTAGCGGGGGGCCTTAGCACAGATACGCAGTATTTT. This sequence encodes CASSHQGLAGGLSTDTQYF.

V usage is TRBV25-1 and J usage is TRBJ2-7; D is unclear. Germline CDR1 reads MGHDK; CDR2 reads SYGVNS. Trimming took off 5 bases at V and 0 bases at J, with 8 bases between the two ends. The CDR3 is 13 residues long. The CDR3 loop reads CASSPVRSYEQYF. In DNA form, the CDR3 reads TGTGCCAGCAGTCCAGTTCGCTCCTACGAGCAGTACTTC.

This chain uses TRBV10-3 with TRBJ2-7; 8 bases are shared with TRBD1. The CDR3 loop spans 13 amino acids. V lost 10 bases and J lost 4; bases outside the gene matches: 9. Germline CDR1 and CDR2: ENHRY and SYGVKD. The CDR3 here is CATSLDRVYEQYF. The CDR3 DNA is TGTGCCACCTCTCTGGACAGGGTGTACGAGCAGTACTTC.

This chain links TRBV19 with TRBJ2-7, with TRBD2 matching 11 bases. V was clipped by 5 bases and J by 2 bases; unmatched bases: 8. In germline, CDR1 is LNHDA, CDR2 SQIVND (reference sequence). The CDR3 is made up of 16 amino acids. CDR3 nucleotide sequence: TGTGCCAGTAGTCATCTAGCGGGAGGTATCCCCTACGAGCAGTACTTC. This gives the protein CASSHLAGGIPYEQYF.

This rearrangement joins TRBV7-8 to TRBJ2-7, with 10 bases lining up with TRBD2. Germline V gene sequence: CDR1 SGHVS, CDR2 FQNEAQ. The CDR3 length is 17 residues. V shed 5 bases, J shed 3 bases, and the junction held 13 bases outside the gene matches. The CDR3 is CASSPSGGAGALYEQYF. CDR3 sequence (DNA): TGTGCCAGCAGCCCGAGCGGGGGGGCGGGGGCCCTCTACGAGCAGTACTTC.

The chain is built from TRBV4-3 and TRBJ1-6; 7 bases match TRBD1. The CDR3 spans 16 residues. The V segment lost 0 bases and the J segment 5 bases; nucleotides outside the gene matches: 4. Germline V gene lookup returns CDR1 LGHNA and CDR2 YSLEER. Here the CDR3 DNA reads TGCGCCAGCAGCCAAGACCACAGGGGAAATAATTCACCCCTCCACTTT. Residues: CASSQDHRGNNSPLHF.

The chain employs TRBV5-1 and TRBJ2-5; the D gene is possibly TRBD1 (5 bases). Germline V gene lookup returns CDR1 SGHRS and CDR2 YFSETQ. This CDR3 is 13 amino acids long. Trimming cost V 1 base and J 5 bases, with 9 bases left between them. The CDR3 region is CASSLQGAETQYF. The CDR3 DNA reads as TGCGCCAGCAGCTTGCAAGGGGCCGAGACCCAGTACTTC.

The rearrangement links TRBV5-1 to TRBJ2-3; 8 bases align to TRBD2. From germline, CDR1 is SGHRS and CDR2 YFSETQ. J lost 3 bases, V lost 5 bases, and 8 bases had no gene match. The CDR3 is 15 amino acids. The CDR3 spells CASSYNGRGTDTQYF. The CDR3 nucleotides read TGCGCCAGCAGTTATAACGGGAGGGGTACAGATACGCAGTATTTT.

The CDR3 DNA is TGCGCCAGCAGCTTGGATCAGGGGTGGAGGAACACTGAAGCTTTCTTT. This gives the protein CASSLDQGWRNTEAFF. This chain joins TRBV5-1 and TRBJ1-1, with D possibly matching TRBD1 (6 bases). V gave up 0 bases and J gave up 1 base, with 13 bases separating them. This CDR3 region has 16 residues. Germline V CDR1 and CDR2: SGHRS, YFSETQ. Drawing the rest from reference TRBV5-1 and TRBJ1-1, the complete variable domain is KAGVTQTPRYLIKTRGQQVTLSCSPISGHRSVSWYQQTPGQGLQFLFEYFSETQRNKGNFPGRFSGRQFSNSRSEMNVSTLELGDSALYLCASSLDQGWRNTEAFFGQGTRLTVV.

The chain joins TRBV6-5 to TRBJ1-1; possible D gene TRBD1, 6 bases. V dropped 2 bases and J dropped 3 bases, with 10 bases sitting between them. The CDR3 covers 14 residues. From germline, CDR1 is MNHEY and CDR2 SVGAGI. CDR3 bases: TGTGCCAGCAGTTACACAGGGAGGGACACTGAAGCTTTCTTT. Its translation is CASSYTGRDTEAFF.

The rearrangement links TRBV7-8 to TRBJ2-7; D remains unclear. The CDR3 totals 15 residues. In germline, CDR1 is SGHVS, CDR2 FQNEAQ. Trimming removed 1 base from V and 3 bases from J, with 13 bases in between. This chain's CDR3 is CASSLVGPIVYEQYF. For the CDR3, the DNA is TGTGCCAGCAGCTTAGTAGGTCCCATCGTCTACGAGCAGTACTTC.

The genes are TRBV7-9 and TRBJ2-1, with a possible D match to TRBD2 (6 bases). CDR3 length equals 16 residues. Between the trimmed V and J ends, which lost 0 bases and 5 bases, there was a span of 14 bases. Germline V CDR1 and CDR2: SEHNR, FQNEAQ (reference sequence). This CDR3 is CASSLARGRSDNEQFF. CDR3 DNA sequence: TGTGCCAGCAGCTTAGCGCGAGGGAGGTCGGACAATGAGCAGTTCTTC.

CDR3 amino acids: CASSPGTGNNQPQHF. The CDR3 DNA reads TGTGCCAGCAGCCCGGGGACAGGGAACAATCAGCCCCAGCATTTT. The chain uses TRBV5-6 and TRBJ1-5; 9 bases align to TRBD1. Germline CDR1 reads SGHDT; CDR2 reads YYEEEE. This CDR3 region has 15 residues. V was pared by 4 bases and J by 3 bases, with 5 bases of the junction left unmatched.

This clone was seen only a few times. The genes are TRBV6-5 and TRBJ2-1; D might be TRBD2 (6 bases). Germline CDR1 and CDR2: MNHEY and SVGAGI. Trimming cost V 6 bases and J 7 bases, with 13 bases left between them. The length of the CDR3 is 13 residues. The CDR3 DNA follows: TGTGCCAGCAGCGGAGGGCCCTGGAATGAGCAGTTCTTC. As protein: CASSGGPWNEQFF.

The V and J genes are TRBV11-3 and TRBJ2-5, with 12 bases identical to TRBD2. There are 17 residues in the CDR3. The germline CDR1 and CDR2 sequences are SGHNT and YENEEA. V trimming: 6 bases; J trimming: 2 bases; junction bases outside the gene matches: 10. The chain's CDR3 is CASRWTSGTSYQETQYF. In DNA form, the CDR3 reads TGTGCCAGCAGATGGACTAGCGGGACATCATATCAAGAGACCCAGTACTTC.

The V gene is TRBV4-2, the J gene TRBJ2-7, with 10 bases identical to TRBD2. Germline V gene sequence: CDR1 LGHNA, CDR2 YNFKEQ. CDR3 length: 13 residues. The V and J ends lost 4 bases and 5 bases, in that order; junction bases with no gene match: 2. Here the CDR3 reads CASSLAGGDEQYF. Here the CDR3 DNA reads TGTGCCAGCAGCCTAGCGGGGGGCGACGAGCAGTACTTC.

Comment on this clone: The same CDR3 can be traced to other DNA sequences in this sample. This chain joins TRBV19 and TRBJ1-1; no definite D call. With 3 bases removed from V and 3 bases from J, the gap between germline ends came to 11 bases. This CDR3 contains 14 residues. The germline CDR1 and CDR2 sequences are LNHDA and SQIVND (reference sequence). The CDR3 reads CASSIDDEDTEAFF. In nucleotides, the CDR3 is TGTGCCAGTAGTATCGATGACGAGGACACTGAAGCTTTCTTT.